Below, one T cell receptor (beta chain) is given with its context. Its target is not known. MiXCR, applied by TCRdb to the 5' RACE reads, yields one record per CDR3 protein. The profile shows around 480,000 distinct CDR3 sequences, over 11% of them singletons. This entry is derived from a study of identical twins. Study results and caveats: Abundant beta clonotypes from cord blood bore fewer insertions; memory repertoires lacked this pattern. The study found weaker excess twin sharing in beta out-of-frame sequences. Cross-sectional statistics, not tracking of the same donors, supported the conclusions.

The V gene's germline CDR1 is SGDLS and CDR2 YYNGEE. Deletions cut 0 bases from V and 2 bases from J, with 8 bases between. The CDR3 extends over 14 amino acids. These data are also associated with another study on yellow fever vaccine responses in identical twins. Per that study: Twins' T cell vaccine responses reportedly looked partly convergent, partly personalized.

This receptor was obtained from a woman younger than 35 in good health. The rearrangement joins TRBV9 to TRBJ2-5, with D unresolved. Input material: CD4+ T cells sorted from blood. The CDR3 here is CASSVGAVQETQYF. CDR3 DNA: TGTGCCAGCAGCGTAGGCGCAGTTCAAGAGACCCAGTACTTC.